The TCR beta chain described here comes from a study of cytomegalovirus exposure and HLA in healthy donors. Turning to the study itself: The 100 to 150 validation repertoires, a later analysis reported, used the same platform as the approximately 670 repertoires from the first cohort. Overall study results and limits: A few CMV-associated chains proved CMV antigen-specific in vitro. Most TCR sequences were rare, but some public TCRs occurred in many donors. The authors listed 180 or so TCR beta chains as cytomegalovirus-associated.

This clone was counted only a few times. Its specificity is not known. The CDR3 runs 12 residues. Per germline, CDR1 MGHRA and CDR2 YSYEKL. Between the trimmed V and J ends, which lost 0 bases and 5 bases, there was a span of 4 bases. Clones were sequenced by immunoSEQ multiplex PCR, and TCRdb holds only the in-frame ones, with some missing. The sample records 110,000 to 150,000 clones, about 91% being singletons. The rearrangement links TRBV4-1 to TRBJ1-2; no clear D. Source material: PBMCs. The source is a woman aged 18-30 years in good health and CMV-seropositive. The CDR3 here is CASSQDSYGYTF. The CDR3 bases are TGCGCCAGCAGCCAAGACAGTTATGGCTACACCTTC.